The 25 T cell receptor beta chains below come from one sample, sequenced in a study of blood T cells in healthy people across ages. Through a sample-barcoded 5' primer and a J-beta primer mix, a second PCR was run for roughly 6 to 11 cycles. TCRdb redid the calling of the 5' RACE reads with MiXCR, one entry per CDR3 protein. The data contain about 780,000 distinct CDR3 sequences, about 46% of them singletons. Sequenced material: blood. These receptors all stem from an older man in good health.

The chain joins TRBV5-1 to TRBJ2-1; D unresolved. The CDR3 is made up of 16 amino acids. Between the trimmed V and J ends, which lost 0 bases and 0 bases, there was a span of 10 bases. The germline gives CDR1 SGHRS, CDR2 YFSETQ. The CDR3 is CASSLVVGISYNEQFF. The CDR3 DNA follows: TGCGCCAGCAGCTTGGTGGTGGGTATCTCCTACAATGAGCAGTTCTTC. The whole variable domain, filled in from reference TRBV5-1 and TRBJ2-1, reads KAGVTQTPRYLIKTRGQQVTLSCSPISGHRSVSWYQQTPGQGLQFLFEYFSETQRNKGNFPGRFSGRQFSNSRSEMNVSTLELGDSALYLCASSLVVGISYNEQFFGPGTRLTVL.

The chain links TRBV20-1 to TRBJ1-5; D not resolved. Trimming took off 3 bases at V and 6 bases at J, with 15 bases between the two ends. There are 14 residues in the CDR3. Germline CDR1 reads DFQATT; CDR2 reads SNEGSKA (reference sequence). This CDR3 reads CSASAQPGSQPQHF. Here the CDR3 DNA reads TGCAGTGCTAGCGCTCAGCCGGGATCTCAGCCCCAGCATTTT.

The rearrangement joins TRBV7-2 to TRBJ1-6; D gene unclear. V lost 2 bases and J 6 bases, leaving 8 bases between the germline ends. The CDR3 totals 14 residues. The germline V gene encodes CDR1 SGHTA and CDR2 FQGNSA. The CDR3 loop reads CASSLNSVNSPLHF. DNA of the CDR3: TGTGCCAGCAGCTTAAACAGCGTTAATTCACCCCTCCACTTT. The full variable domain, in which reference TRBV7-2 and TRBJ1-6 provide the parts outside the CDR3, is GAGVSQSPSNKVTEKGKDVELRCDPISGHTALYWYRQSLGQGLEFLIYFQGNSAPDKSGLPSDRFSAERTGGSVSTLTIQRTQQEDSAVYLCASSLNSVNSPLHFGNGTRLTVT.

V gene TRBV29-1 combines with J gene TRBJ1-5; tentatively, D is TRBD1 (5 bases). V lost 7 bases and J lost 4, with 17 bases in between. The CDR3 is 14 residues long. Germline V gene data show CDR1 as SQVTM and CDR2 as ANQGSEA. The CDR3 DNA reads TGCAGCGCCCTGGGGGGGAATGGGAATCAGCCCCAGCATTTT. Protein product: CSALGGNGNQPQHF.

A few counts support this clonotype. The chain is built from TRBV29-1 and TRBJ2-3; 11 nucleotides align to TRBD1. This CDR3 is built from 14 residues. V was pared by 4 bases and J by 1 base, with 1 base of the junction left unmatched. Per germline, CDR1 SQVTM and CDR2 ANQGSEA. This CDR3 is CSVAGQGGTDTQYF. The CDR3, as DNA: TGCAGCGTTGCGGGACAGGGGGGCACAGATACGCAGTATTTT.

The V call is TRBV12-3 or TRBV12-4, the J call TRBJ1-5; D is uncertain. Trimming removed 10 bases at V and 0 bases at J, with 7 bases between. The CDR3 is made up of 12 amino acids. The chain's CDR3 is CAIRNSNQPQHF. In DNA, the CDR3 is TGTGCCATTCGGAATAGCAATCAGCCCCAGCATTTT.

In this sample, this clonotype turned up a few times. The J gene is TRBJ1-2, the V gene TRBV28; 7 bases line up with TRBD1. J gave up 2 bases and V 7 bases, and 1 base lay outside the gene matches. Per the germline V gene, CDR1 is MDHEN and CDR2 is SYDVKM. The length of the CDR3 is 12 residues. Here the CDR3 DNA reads TGTGCCAGCACAGGGGGAAACTATGGCTACACCTTC. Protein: CASTGGNYGYTF.

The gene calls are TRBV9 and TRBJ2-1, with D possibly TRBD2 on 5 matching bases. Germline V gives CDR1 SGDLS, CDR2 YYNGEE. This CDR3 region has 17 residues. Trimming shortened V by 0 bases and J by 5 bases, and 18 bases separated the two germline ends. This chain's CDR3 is CASSVVPGTLPHNEQFF. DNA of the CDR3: TGTGCCAGCAGCGTAGTTCCGGGAACCCTACCGCACAATGAGCAGTTCTTC.

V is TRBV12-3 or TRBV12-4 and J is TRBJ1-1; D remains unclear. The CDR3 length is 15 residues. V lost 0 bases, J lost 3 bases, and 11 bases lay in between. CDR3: CASSLARGRDTEAFF. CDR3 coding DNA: TGTGCCAGCAGTTTAGCGCGAGGGAGGGACACTGAAGCTTTCTTT.

CDR3 protein: CASSSPDVRSYNEQFF. CDR3 nucleotide sequence: TGTGCCAGCAGCTCACCTGACGTACGCTCCTACAATGAGCAGTTCTTC. The chain carries TRBV7-9 and TRBJ2-1, with D unresolved. The CDR3 totals 16 residues. The germline gives CDR1 SEHNR, CDR2 FQNEAQ (reference sequence). The V end lost 4 bases, the J end lost 0 bases, and 13 bases lay between the germline ends. Full variable domain (outside the CDR3, taken from reference TRBV7-9 and TRBJ2-1): DTGVSQNPRHKITKRGQNVTFRCDPISEHNRLYWYRQTLGQGPEFLTYFQNEAQLEKSRLLSDRFSAERPKGSFSTLEIQRTEQGDSAMYLCASSSPDVRSYNEQFFGPGTRLTVL.

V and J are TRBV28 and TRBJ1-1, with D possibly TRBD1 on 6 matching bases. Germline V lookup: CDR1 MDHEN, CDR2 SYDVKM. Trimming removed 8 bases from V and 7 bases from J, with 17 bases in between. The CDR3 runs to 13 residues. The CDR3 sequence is CASCTLGHGEAFF. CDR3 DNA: TGTGCCAGCTGTACCCTGGGACACGGTGAAGCTTTCTTT.

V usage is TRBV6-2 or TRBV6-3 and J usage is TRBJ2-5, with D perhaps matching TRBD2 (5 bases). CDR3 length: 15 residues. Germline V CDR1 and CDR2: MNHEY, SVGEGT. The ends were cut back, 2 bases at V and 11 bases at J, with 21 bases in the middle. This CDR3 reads CASSYAAGNYNEQYF. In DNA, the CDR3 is TGTGCCAGCAGTTACGCGGCGGGTAATTACAATGAGCAGTACTTC.

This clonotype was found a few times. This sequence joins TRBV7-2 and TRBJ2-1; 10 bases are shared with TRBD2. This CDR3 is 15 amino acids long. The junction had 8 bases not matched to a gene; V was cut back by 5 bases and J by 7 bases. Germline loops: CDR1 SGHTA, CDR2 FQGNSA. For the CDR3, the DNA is TGTGCCAGCAGCGTCCAAGCGGGAGGGGGGAATGAGCAGTTCTTC. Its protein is CASSVQAGGGNEQFF. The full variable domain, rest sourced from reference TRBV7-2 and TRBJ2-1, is GAGVSQSPSNKVTEKGKDVELRCDPISGHTALYWYRQSLGQGLEFLIYFQGNSAPDKSGLPSDRFSAERTGGSVSTLTIQRTQQEDSAVYLCASSVQAGGGNEQFFGPGTRLTVL.

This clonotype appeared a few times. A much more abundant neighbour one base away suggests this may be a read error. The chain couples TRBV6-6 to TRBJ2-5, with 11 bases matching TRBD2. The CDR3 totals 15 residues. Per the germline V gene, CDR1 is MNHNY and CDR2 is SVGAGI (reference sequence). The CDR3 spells CARSPGTSGQETQYF. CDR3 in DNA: TGTGCCCGCAGCCCCGGGACTAGCGGACAAGAGACCCAGTACTTC.

CDR3: CASSRRGIGRAVTGELFF. In nucleotides, the CDR3 is TGTGCCAGCAGTCGCCGTGGAATCGGGAGGGCCGTCACCGGGGAGCTGTTTTTT. V gene TRBV12-3 or TRBV12-4 combines with J gene TRBJ2-2; TRBD2 aligns across 8 bases. J lost 4 bases, V lost 5 bases, and 15 bases had no gene match. This CDR3 has 18 amino acids.

The CDR3 spells CASSSRGGVAETQYF. The CDR3 nucleotides are TGTGCCAGCAGCTCTCGAGGCGGGGTAGCAGAGACCCAGTACTTC. This chain uses TRBV7-2 with TRBJ2-5; weak D call: TRBD2 (6 bases). Per germline, CDR1 SGHTA and CDR2 FQGNSA. CDR3 length equals 15 residues. Trimming removed 4 bases at V and 4 bases at J, with 16 bases between. Variable domain in full (rest from reference TRBV7-2 and TRBJ2-5): GAGVSQSPSNKVTEKGKDVELRCDPISGHTALYWYRQSLGQGLEFLIYFQGNSAPDKSGLPSDRFSAERTGGSVSTLTIQRTQQEDSAVYLCASSSRGGVAETQYFGPGTRLLVL.

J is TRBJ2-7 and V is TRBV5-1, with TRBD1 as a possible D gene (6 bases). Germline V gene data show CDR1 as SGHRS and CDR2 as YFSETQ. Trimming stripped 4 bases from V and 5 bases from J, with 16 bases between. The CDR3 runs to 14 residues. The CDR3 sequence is CASSPGGRAHEQYF. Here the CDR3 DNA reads TGCGCCAGCAGCCCTGGGGGCAGGGCGCACGAGCAGTACTTC.

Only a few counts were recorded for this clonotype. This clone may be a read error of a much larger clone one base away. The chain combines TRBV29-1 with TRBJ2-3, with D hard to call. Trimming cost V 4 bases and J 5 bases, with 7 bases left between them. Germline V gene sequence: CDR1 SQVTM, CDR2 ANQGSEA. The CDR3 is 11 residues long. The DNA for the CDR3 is TGCAGCGTTGCCCCAGAAGATACGCAGTATTTT. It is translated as CSVAPEDTQYF.

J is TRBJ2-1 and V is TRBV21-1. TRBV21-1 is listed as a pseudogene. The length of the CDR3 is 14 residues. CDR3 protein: CASSSRVRDNEQFF. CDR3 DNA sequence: TGTGCCAGCAGCAGTAGGGTTAGGGACAATGAGCAGTTCTTC.

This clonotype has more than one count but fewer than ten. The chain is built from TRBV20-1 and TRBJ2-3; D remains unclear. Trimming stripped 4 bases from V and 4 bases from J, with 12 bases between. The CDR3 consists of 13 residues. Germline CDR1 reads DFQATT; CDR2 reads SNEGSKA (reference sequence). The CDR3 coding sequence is TGCAGTGCTAAACAAAGTGGCCCAGATACGCAGTATTTT. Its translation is CSAKQSGPDTQYF.

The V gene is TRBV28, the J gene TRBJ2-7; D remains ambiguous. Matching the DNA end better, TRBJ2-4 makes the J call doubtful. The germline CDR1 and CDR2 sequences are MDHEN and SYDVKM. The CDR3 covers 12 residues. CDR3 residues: CASSRNTNIQYF. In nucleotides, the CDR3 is TGTGCCAGCTCCCGGAACACAAACATTCAGTACTTC.

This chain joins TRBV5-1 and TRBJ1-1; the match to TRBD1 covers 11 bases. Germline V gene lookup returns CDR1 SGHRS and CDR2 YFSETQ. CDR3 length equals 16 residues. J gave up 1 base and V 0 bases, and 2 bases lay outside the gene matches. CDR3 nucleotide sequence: TGCGCCAGCAGCTTGGCCGGACAGGGGGCGAACACTGAAGCTTTCTTT. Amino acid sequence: CASSLAGQGANTEAFF.

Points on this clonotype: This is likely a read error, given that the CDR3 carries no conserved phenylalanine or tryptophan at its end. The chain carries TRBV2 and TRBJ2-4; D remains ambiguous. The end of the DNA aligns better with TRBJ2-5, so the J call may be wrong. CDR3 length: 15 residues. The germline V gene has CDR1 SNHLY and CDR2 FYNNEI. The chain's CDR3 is CASSEGTDRFGTQYV. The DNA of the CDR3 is TGTGCCAGCAGTGAAGGGACGGACCGTTTTGGGACCCAGTACGTC.

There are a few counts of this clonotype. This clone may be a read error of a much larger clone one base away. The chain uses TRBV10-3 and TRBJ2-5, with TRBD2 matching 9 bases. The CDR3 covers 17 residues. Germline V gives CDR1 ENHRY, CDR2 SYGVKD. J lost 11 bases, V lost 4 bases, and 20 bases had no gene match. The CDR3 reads CAISGLRAGTSRNEQYF. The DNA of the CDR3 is TGTGCCATCAGTGGCCTACGAGCCGGGACTAGCCGCAATGAGCAGTACTTC.

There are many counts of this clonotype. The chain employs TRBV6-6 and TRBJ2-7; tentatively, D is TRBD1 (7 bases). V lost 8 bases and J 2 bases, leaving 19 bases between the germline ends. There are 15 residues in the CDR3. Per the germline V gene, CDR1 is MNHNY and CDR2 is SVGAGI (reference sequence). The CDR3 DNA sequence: TGTGCCAGCGGACTACCGGGACAGACTCCCTACGAGCAGTACTTC. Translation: CASGLPGQTPYEQYF.